This TCR beta chain derives from a study of CD8 T cells in ankylosing spondylitis. Study-wide points: Blood of patients with ankylosing spondylitis appeared to be characterized by a TCR beta motif of several highly homologous variants. In synovial fluid and blood from reactive arthritis, some motif variants were previously reported.

Generation of TCR beta libraries employed quantitative 5'-RACE incorporating molecular barcodes. MiXCR, run by TCRdb on the 5' RACE reads, gives a single entry per CDR3 protein. The sample gives some 400,000 distinct CDR3 sequences, around 24% of which show up once; 15% to 20% is in the top ten. Only a few counts were recorded for this clonotype. Its antigen is as yet unknown. Trimming stripped 7 bases from V and 2 bases from J, with 12 bases between. The CDR3 runs 14 residues. This receptor was obtained from a male donor with ankylosing spondylitis. The rearrangement uses TRBV12-3 or TRBV12-4 and TRBJ2-1; D might be TRBD1 (6 bases). Sequenced input: blood, either unsorted or a sorted T cell fraction (not recorded which). The CDR3 DNA sequence: TGTGCCAGCATCCCGGGGACAACCTACAATGAGCAGTTCTTC. This codes for CASIPGTTYNEQFF.